The source of this T cell receptor beta chain is a study of Ad26.COV2.S vaccination and SARS-CoV-2 variants. As for the study in general: Ad26.COV2.S shots went into the muscle once or twice, 56 days apart.

Only a few counts were recorded for this clone. The treatment was: some 19 received Ad26.COV2.S at low or high dose, single or two shots; roughly 5 received placebo; per-sample allocation not given. At day 63 after the first vaccine or placebo injection, samples were drawn. The germline V gene encodes CDR1 SGHRS and CDR2 YFSETQ. The CDR3 contains 17 residues. The ends were cut back, 3 bases at V and 0 bases at J, with 13 bases in the middle. Assay used: immunoSEQ multiplex PCR; TCRdb lists only in-frame clones, some missing. This sample carries approximately 420,000 clones, roughly 90% of them seen once, and the ten largest clones take approximately 4%.

The chain carries TRBV5-1 and TRBJ1-6, with D perhaps TRBD1 (6 bases). This sample comprised peripheral blood, obtained in a trial of Ad26.COV2.S vaccine versus placebo. The TCR comes from a person between 18 and 60 years old who received the Ad26.COV2.S COVID-19 vaccine or a placebo. As DNA, the CDR3 is TGCGCCAGCAGCTCTGGACAGCCTAGCTCCTATAATTCACCCCTCCACTTT. Translated: CASSSGQPSSYNSPLHF.